This TCR beta chain was documented in a study of identical twins. Study-level points and caveats: Within twin pairs, the out-of-frame alpha sequences they shared showed excess low generation probability. Zero-insertion analyses could be partly confounded by invariant MAIT and iNKT cells.

Trimming at V came to 0 bases and at J to 5 bases, leaving 5 bases not matched to a gene. Germline V gives CDR1 SGHTA, CDR2 FQGNSA. CDR3 length: 15 amino acids. This clonotype was counted at least ten times. Its target is not known. The cDNA had a unique molecular identifier and a template-switch universal primer site. TCRdb recomputed calls from the 5' RACE reads with MiXCR, one row per CDR3 protein. Among roughly 690,000 distinct CDR3 sequences listed, 6% to 6.5% were seen once. This clonotype was sampled from a man aged 18 to 29 in good health. Sequenced: naive T cells sorted from blood. The chain uses TRBV7-2 and TRBJ2-7, with 9 bases that match TRBD2. The CDR3, as DNA: TGTGCCAGCAGCTTAGCAGCGGGAGGTCTGGACGAGCAGTACTTC. As protein: CASSLAAGGLDEQYF.